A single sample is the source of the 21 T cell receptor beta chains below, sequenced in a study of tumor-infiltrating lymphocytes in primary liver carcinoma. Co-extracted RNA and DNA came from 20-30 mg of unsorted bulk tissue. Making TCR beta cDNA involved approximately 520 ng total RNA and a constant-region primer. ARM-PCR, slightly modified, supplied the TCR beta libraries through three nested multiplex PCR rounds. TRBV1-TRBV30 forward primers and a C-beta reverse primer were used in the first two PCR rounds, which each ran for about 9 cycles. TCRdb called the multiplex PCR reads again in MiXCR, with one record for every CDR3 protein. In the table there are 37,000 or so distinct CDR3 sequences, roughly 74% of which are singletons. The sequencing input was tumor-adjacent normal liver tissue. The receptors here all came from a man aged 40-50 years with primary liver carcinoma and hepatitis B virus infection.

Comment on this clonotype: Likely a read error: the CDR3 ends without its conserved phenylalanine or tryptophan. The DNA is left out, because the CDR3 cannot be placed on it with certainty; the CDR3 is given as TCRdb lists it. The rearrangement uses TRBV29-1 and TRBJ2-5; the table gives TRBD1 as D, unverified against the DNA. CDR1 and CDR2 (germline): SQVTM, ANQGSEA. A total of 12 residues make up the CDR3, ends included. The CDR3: CSGGGGAETLYL.

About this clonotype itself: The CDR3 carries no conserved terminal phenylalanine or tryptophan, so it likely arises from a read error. As DNA, the CDR3 is TGTGCCGCTGGCGGAGAGTGGGATGAGCCCCAGCATTTG. Protein: CAAGGEWDEPQHL. This rearrangement joins TRBV6-6 to TRBJ1-5; D gene unclear. V was shortened by 11 bases and J by 8 bases, with 19 bases between the two germline ends. This CDR3 is 13 amino acids long. Germline values: CDR1 MNHNY, CDR2 SVGAGI (reference sequence).

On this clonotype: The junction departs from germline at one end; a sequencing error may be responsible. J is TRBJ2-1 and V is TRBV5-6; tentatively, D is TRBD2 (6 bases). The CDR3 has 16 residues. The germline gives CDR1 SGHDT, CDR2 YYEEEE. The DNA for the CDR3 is TGTGCCAGCGGCTTGGTGCCGGGAGTCCACTACAATGGGCAGTTCTTC. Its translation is CASGLVPGVHYNGQFF.

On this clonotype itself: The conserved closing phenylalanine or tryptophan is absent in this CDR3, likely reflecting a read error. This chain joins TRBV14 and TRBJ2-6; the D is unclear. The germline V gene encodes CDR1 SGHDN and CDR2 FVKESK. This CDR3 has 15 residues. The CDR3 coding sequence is TGTGCCAGCAGCCAAGGCGCAGCTGGGGTCAACGTCCTGACTCTC. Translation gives CASSQGAAGVNVLTL.

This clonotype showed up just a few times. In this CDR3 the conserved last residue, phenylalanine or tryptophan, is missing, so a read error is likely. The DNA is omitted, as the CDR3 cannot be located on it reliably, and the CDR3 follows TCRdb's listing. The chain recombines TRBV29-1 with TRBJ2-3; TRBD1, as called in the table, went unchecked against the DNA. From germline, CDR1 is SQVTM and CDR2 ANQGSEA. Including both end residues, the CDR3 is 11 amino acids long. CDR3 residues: CSAGKTDTPYS.

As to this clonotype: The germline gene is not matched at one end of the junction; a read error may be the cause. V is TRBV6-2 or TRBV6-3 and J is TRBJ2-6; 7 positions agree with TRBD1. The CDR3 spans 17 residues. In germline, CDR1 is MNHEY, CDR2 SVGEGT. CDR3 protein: CASLRDRVHSEANVLTF. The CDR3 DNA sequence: TGTGCCAGCCTGAGAGACAGGGTACACTCTGAGGCCAACGTCCTGACTTTC.

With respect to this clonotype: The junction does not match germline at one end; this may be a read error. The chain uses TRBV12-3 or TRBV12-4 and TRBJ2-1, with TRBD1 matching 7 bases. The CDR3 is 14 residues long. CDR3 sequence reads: CASSLARQGGERFF. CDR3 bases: TGCGCCAGCAGTTTAGCCCGACAGGGCGGTGAGCGGTTCTTC.

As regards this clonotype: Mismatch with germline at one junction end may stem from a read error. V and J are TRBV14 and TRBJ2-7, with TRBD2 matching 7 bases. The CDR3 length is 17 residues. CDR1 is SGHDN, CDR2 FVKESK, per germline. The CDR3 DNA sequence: TGTGCCACCAGCCACGATCCACCGGGATTAGCGGGCGACGAGCAGTACTTC. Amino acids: CATSHDPPGLAGDEQYF.

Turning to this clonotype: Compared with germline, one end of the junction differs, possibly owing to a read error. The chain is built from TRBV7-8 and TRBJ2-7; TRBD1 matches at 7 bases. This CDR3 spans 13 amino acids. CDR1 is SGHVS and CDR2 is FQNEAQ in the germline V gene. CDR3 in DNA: TGTGCCAGCAGCCGGGACAGCTCCTATGAGCAGTACTTC. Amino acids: CASSRDSSYEQYF. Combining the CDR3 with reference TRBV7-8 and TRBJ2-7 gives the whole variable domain GAGVSQSPRYKVAKRGQDVALRCDPISGHVSLFWYQQALGQGPEFLTYFQNEAQLDKSGLPSDRFFAERPEGSVSTLKIQRTQQEDSAVYLCASSRDSSYEQYFGPGTRLTVT.

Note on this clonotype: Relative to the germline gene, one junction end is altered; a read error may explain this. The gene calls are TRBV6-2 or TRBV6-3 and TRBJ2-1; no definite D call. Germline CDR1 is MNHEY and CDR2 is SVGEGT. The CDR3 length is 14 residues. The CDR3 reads CANTADGSYNEQLF. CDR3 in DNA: TGTGCCAACACGGCGGACGGGTCCTACAATGAGCAGTTATTC.

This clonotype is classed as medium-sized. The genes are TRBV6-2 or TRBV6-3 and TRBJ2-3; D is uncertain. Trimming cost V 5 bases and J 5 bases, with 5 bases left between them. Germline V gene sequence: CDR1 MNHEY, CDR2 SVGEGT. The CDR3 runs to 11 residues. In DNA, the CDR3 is TGTGCCAGCAGTCGGGTAGATACGCAGTATTTT. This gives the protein CASSRVDTQYF.

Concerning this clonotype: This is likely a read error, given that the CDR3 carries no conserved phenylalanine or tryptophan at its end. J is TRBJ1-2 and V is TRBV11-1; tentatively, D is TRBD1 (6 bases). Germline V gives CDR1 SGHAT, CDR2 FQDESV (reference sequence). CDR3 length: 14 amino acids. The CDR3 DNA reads TGTGCCAGTAGCTTGACAGGTGTCTGGTATGGCTACACCATC. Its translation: CASSLTGVWYGYTI.

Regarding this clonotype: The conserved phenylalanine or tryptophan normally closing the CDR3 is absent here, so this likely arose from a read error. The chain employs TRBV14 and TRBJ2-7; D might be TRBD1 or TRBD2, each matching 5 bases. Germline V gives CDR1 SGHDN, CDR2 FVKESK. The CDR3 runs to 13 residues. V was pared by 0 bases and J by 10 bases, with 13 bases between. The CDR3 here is CASSQDILGEQYS. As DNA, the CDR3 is TGTGCCAGCAGCCAAGATATATTGGGGGAACAGTACTCC.

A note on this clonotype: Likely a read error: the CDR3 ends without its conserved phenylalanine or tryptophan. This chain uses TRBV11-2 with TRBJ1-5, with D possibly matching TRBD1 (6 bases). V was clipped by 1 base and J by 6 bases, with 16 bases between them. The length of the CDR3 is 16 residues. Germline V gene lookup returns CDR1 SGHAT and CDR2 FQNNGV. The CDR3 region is CASSLGDTCWAQPQHI. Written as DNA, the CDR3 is TGTGCCAGCAGCTTAGGGGACACGTGTTGGGCTCAGCCCCAGCATATT.

CDR3 DNA: TGTACTAGCAGTGAAGAAGAGGGAGGATACAATGAGCAGTTCTTC. Translation gives CTSSEEEGGYNEQFF. This chain uses TRBV6-1 with TRBJ2-1; weak D call: TRBD2 (6 bases). The CDR3 consists of 15 residues. Germline CDR1 and CDR2: MNHNS and SASEGT.

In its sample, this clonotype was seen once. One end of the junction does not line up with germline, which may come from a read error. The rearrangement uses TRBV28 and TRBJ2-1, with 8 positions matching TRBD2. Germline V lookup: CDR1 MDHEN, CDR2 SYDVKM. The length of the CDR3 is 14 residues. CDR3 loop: CASSYIGTRFEQSF. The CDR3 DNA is TGTGCTAGCAGTTATATCGGGACTAGGTTTGAGCAGTCCTTC.

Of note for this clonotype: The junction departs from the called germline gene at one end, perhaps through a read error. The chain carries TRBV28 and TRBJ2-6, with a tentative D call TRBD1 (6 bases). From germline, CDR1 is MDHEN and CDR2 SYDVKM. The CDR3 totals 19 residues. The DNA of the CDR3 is TGTGCCAGCAGTACACCGGGACAACTGGATTTCTCTGGGGTCAACGTCCTGACTTTC. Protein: CASSTPGQLDFSGVNVLTF.

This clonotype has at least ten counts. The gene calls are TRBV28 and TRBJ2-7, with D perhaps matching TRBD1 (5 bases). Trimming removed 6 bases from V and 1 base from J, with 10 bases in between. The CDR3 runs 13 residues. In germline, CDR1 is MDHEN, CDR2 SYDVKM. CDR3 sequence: CASRPQGSYEQYF. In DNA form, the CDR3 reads TGTGCCAGCAGACCTCAGGGTTCCTACGAGCAGTACTTC.

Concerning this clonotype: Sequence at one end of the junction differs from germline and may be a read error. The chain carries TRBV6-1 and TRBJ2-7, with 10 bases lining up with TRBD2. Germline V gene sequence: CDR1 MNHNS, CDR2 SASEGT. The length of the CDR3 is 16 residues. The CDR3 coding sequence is TGTGCCAGCAGCCCCGATACGCTAGCGGGAGCCTACGAGCAGTATTTC. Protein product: CASSPDTLAGAYEQYF.

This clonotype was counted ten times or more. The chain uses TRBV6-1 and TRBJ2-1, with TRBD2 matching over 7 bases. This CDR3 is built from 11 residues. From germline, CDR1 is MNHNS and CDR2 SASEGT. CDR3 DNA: TGTGCTCTAGCGGCTTACAATGAGCAGTTCTTC. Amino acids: CALAAYNEQFF.

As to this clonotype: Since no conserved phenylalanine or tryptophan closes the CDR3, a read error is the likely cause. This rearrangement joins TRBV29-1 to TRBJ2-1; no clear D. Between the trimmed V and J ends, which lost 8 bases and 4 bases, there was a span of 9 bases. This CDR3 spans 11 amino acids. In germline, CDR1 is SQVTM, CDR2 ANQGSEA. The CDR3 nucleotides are TGCAGCTTTCTGGTATACAATGAGCAGTTCCTC. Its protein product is CSFLVYNEQFL.